This T cell receptor (beta chain) was documented in a study of T cells in localized non-small cell lung cancer. Study-wide results and limits: Heterogeneity within the tumor remains possible, as just one region underwent sequencing. Appearing in adjacent lung were a median about 60 of the top 100 tumor clones. Uninvolved adjacent lung showed higher T cell clonality than tumor.

This CDR3 is built from 15 residues. Germline V CDR1 and CDR2: SGHAT, FQNNGV. The ends were cut back, 1 base at V and 2 bases at J, with 10 bases in the middle. Measured with immunoSEQ multiplex PCR; TCRdb has only the in-frame clones, and not every one. In the table there are some 80,000 clones, 84% of which are singletons. To note about this clone: Its matching antigen is unknown.

The sample consisted of peripheral blood, taken before any cancer treatment. This clonotype originated in a man between 40 and 69 years old with stage I lung adenocarcinoma. This sequence joins TRBV11-2 and TRBJ2-3, with D hard to call. The CDR3: CASSLGWGITDTQYF. The DNA for the CDR3 is TGTGCCAGCAGCTTAGGCTGGGGAATCACAGATACGCAGTATTTT.